The 8 T cell receptor beta chains listed next were all sequenced from one sample in a study of glioma-infiltrating T cells after dendritic cell vaccination. TCRdb keeps only in-frame clones here, not all; method: immunoSEQ multiplex PCR. The sample has more than 100,000 clones, roughly 79% seen once. Sequences were derived from blood, sampled before dendritic cell vaccination. These receptors were taken from a human donor with glioblastoma.

This rearrangement joins TRBV9 to TRBJ2-1, with unresolved D. This CDR3 contains 13 residues. Germline CDR1 SGDLS, CDR2 YYNGEE. With 4 bases removed from V and 4 bases from J, the gap between germline ends came to 9 bases. The CDR3 is CASSPRGYNEQFF. The DNA for the CDR3 is TGTGCCAGCAGCCCTCGAGGTTACAATGAGCAGTTCTTC.

This clone was observed at least ten times. The gene calls are TRBV13 and TRBJ1-1; no definite D call. CDR1 and CDR2 (germline): PRHDT, FYEKMQ (reference sequence). The CDR3 extends over 15 amino acids. The V end was cut by 6 bases, the J end by 1 base, with 15 bases between. The CDR3 is CASSGRWGANTEAFF. The DNA for the CDR3 is TGTGCCAGCAGTGGCAGATGGGGAGCGAACACTGAAGCTTTCTTT.

The chain uses TRBV5-1 and TRBJ2-5; D uncertain. Germline assignment: CDR1 SGHRS and CDR2 YFSETQ. V dropped 4 bases and J dropped 2 bases, with 9 bases sitting between them. The CDR3 length is 13 residues. The CDR3 DNA is TGCGCCAGCAGCCTGGACGGTCAAGAGACCCAGTACTTC. Protein product: CASSLDGQETQYF.

The rearrangement uses TRBV7-8 and TRBJ2-5, with D perhaps TRBD1 (6 bases). The CDR3 sequence is 16 residues long. Trimming left V 0 bases short and J 1 base short, with 12 bases between. Germline values: CDR1 SGHVS, CDR2 FQNEAQ. Written as DNA, the CDR3 is TGTGCCAGCAGCTTAGCGGGGGCGAGGGGCCAAGAGACCCAGTACTTC. The encoded protein is CASSLAGARGQETQYF.

This chain joins TRBV5-1 and TRBJ2-5; D uncertain. The CDR3 runs 14 residues. The germline V gene has CDR1 SGHRS and CDR2 YFSETQ. V was shortened by 0 bases and J by 1 base, with 7 bases between the two germline ends. The CDR3 DNA is TGCGCCAGCAGCTTGGCCCTGTCCCAAGAGACCCAGTACTTC. Translation: CASSLALSQETQYF.

V usage is TRBV6-6 and J usage is TRBJ1-4; 10 bases fit TRBD1. The CDR3 runs 15 residues. J lost 6 bases, V lost 6 bases, and 7 bases had no gene match. Germline values: CDR1 MNHNY, CDR2 SVGAGI (reference sequence). The CDR3: CASRTSGTGDEKLFF. The CDR3 DNA is TGTGCCAGCAGGACCTCCGGGACAGGGGATGAAAAACTGTTTTTT.

The rearrangement joins TRBV5-1 to TRBJ2-3, with D perhaps TRBD1 (5 bases). This CDR3 comprises 15 residues. The germline V gene has CDR1 SGHRS and CDR2 YFSETQ. V was clipped by 4 bases and J by 0 bases, with 12 bases between them. The CDR3 DNA sequence: TGCGCCAGCAGCGGAAACAGGCTTAGCACAGATACGCAGTATTTT. It translates to CASSGNRLSTDTQYF.

The chain couples TRBV30 to TRBJ1-6; TRBD1 might be the D (6 bases). V lost 0 bases, J lost 12 bases, and 18 bases lay in between. The germline V gene encodes CDR1 GTSNPN and CDR2 SVGIG (reference sequence). The CDR3 loop spans 15 amino acids. CDR3 loop: CAWSVPEGVRVPLHF. The CDR3 nucleotides are TGTGCCTGGAGTGTCCCCGAGGGGGTTAGGGTACCCCTCCACTTT.